The T cell receptor beta chain described here comes from a study of shared clonotypes between healthy human individuals. Study background: The donor group consisted of a couple of women and three men, aged 18 to 49.

Turning to this clone: The sample contains more than one DNA sequence encoding this CDR3.

Germline V gene sequence: CDR1 SEHNR, CDR2 FQNEAQ (reference sequence). The ends lost 0 bases at V and 4 bases at J; junction bases unmatched: 3. CDR3 length: 16 amino acids. Repertoires were generated with immunoSEQ multiplex PCR, while TCRdb's copy carries only in-frame clones and drops some. The sample has about 340,000 clones; around four fifths are singletons. The TCR sequence derives from a man aged 25 to 40 in good health. The chain recombines TRBV7-9 with TRBJ2-1, with 10 bases lining up with TRBD2. What was sequenced was memory CD4+ T cells sorted from blood. Regarding subset: CD45RA-negative fraction. CDR3 sequence reads: CASSLALAGEYNEQFF. In DNA, the CDR3 is TGTGCCAGCAGCTTAGCTCTAGCGGGGGAGTACAATGAGCAGTTCTTC. The whole variable domain, remainder taken from reference TRBV7-9 and TRBJ2-1, is DTGVSQNPRHKITKRGQNVTFRCDPISEHNRLYWYRQTLGQGPEFLTYFQNEAQLEKSRLLSDRFSAERPKGSFSTLEIQRTEQGDSAMYLCASSLALAGEYNEQFFGPGTRLTVL.